Listed below are T cell receptor beta chains from one sample, sequenced in a study of blood T cell repertoires in COVID-19. Sequencing used immunoSEQ multiplex PCR; TCRdb keeps in-frame clones, though not all of them. The sample contains 120,000 to 150,000 clones, about 84% of which appear only once. Sample: PBMCs or T cells enriched from blood (not recorded which). These receptors were taken from a woman under 30 who had been exposed to COVID-19. Both conserved end residues are trimmed from each CDR3. Each record gives: clone size, V gene, J gene, CDR3 protein. Size tells how often a clone was seen (once, few, many) or the class of an expanded clone, and some rows leave it out.

.	TRBV28	TRBJ2-1	ASSSGGSSYNEQF
.	TRBV7-8	TRBJ2-7	ASSIRDSPYEQY
.	TRBV5-4	TRBJ1-2	ASSRQGMGNYGYT
.	TRBV19	TRBJ1-1	ASSIVGDGDTEAF
.	TRBV14	TRBJ2-7	ASSQVGERSYEQY
.	TRBV5-1	TRBJ2-7	ASTRTSGSTSYEQY
.	TRBV9	TRBJ1-6	ASSARTYNSPLH
once	TRBV10-2	TRBJ1-6	ASTDNHNSPLH
.	TRBV5-4	TRBJ1-3	ASSLQGEQGSGNTIY
.	TRBV5-4	TRBJ2-7	ASSLFGTSKHEQY
.	TRBV5-5	TRBJ2-5	ASSLRQGRGLTETQY
.	TRBV13	TRBJ2-7	ASSLGGRGDEQY
.	TRBV27	TRBJ1-6	ASSLLSQGKAPLH
.	TRBV11-3	TRBJ2-1	ASSLAYGLAGWGEQF
.	TRBV4-1	TRBJ2-1	ASSQAGLGQGLYNEQF
.	TRBV23-1	TRBJ1-2	ASSQAGRGYGYT
few	TRBV28	TRBJ2-7	ASSLSNEQY